One and the same sample provided the 23 T cell receptor beta chains below, sequenced in a study of beta chain features in type 1 diabetes. Of the isolated RNA, all was reverse transcribed, and so the sequenced material was expressed TCRB transcripts. The table came from immunoSEQ multiplex PCR; TCRdb's copy has only in-frame clones and leaves some out. Of hundreds of thousands of clones in the sample, 10% to 15% are singletons; the top ten hold about 0.01%. Study-level points and caveats: Shorter TCRB CDR3s, moderately but significantly so, marked every one of the four CD4+ subsets in Type 1 diabetes patients.

Their cognate antigens are unknown. Sequenced sample: naive CD4+ T cells from blood. The receptors come from a young woman with type 1 diabetes.

The rearrangement links TRBV28 to TRBJ1-5; 7 bases are shared with TRBD1. V shed 6 bases and J 5 bases; nucleotides not matched to a gene: 4. CDR1 and CDR2 (germline): MDHEN, SYDVKM. This CDR3 has 13 amino acids. The CDR3 protein is CASSFGTDQPQHF. In DNA form, the CDR3 reads TGTGCCAGCAGCTTCGGGACAGATCAGCCCCAGCATTTT.

This clone was counted only a few times. The chain has TRBV7-3 and TRBJ2-1; TRBD2 might be the D (5 bases). The CDR3 covers 14 residues. The V gene's germline CDR1 is SGHTA and CDR2 FQGTGA. V lost 5 bases and J 2 bases, leaving 10 bases between the germline ends. For the CDR3, the DNA is TGTGCCAGCAGCGTATCGGGAACCTACAATGAGCAGTTCTTC. Its translation: CASSVSGTYNEQFF.

The sample holds a few counts of this clone. The chain uses TRBV11-3 and TRBJ1-1; D ambiguous. V was shortened by 1 base and J by 5 bases, with 5 bases between the two germline ends. From germline, CDR1 is SGHNT and CDR2 YENEEA. The length of the CDR3 is 12 residues. CDR3 nucleotide sequence: TGTGCCAGCAGCTTAGGGGAGACTGAAGCTTTCTTT. It codes for CASSLGETEAFF.

There are a few counts of this clone. The genes are TRBV4-1 and TRBJ2-1; 8 nucleotides align to TRBD2. CDR1 MGHRA and CDR2 YSYEKL come from the germline V gene. Unmatched junction bases numbered 12, after V lost 4 bases and J lost 4 bases. There are 17 residues in the CDR3. DNA for the CDR3: TGCGCCAGCAGCCGGTCGGTGTTAGCGGGACCTTACAATGAGCAGTTCTTC. This sequence encodes CASSRSVLAGPYNEQFF.

The chain links TRBV5-1 to TRBJ2-4; no reliable D call. Germline V gene lookup returns CDR1 SGHRS and CDR2 YFSETQ. V shed 0 bases and J shed 8 bases, with 12 bases lying between them. The CDR3 length is 14 residues. DNA for the CDR3: TGCGCCAGCAGCTTGGTTCCGGGTCTAGACATTCAGTACTTC. Translation gives CASSLVPGLDIQYF.

This clone was seen more than once but under ten times. This CDR3 reads CASSMTSGNTGELFF. CDR3 bases: TGTGCCAGCAGCATGACTAGCGGAAACACCGGGGAGCTGTTTTTT. The chain carries TRBV7-2 and TRBJ2-2; 9 bases are shared with TRBD2. V lost 5 bases to trimming and J lost 2 bases; unmatched junction nucleotides: 3. The CDR3 covers 15 residues. Germline-derived CDR1 and CDR2 are SGHTA and FQGNSA.

This clone was found a few times. The rearrangement joins TRBV29-1 to TRBJ2-1, with 9 positions matching TRBD1. CDR1 SQVTM and CDR2 ANQGSEA come from the germline V gene. V lost 6 bases, J lost 9 bases, and 15 bases stayed unmatched. This CDR3 spans 15 amino acids. As DNA, the CDR3 is TGCAGCGTGGGAGGAACGGGACAGGGCTTAAGTGAGCAGTTCTTC. Its translation: CSVGGTGQGLSEQFF.

The table lists this clone with a few counts. The CDR3 sequence: CASSRSGTGGEKLFF. The CDR3 DNA follows: TGTGCCAGCAGCCGCAGCGGGACAGGGGGTGAAAAACTGTTTTTT. This rearrangement joins TRBV11-3 to TRBJ1-4; 11 bases match TRBD1. Looked up from germline, CDR1 is SGHNT and CDR2 is YENEEA. This CDR3 comprises 15 residues. With V trimmed by 5 bases and J by 7 bases, 6 bases remained unmatched.

This clone turned up a few times. The DNA for the CDR3 is TGCGCCAGCAGCTTGGCCCAGGGGGCCAGGGATGAAGCTTTCTTT. Translated: CASSLAQGARDEAFF. The J gene is TRBJ1-1, the V gene TRBV5-1, with 8 bases identical to TRBD1. Germline V gene data show CDR1 as SGHRS and CDR2 as YFSETQ. Trimming removed 0 bases from V and 7 bases from J; junction bases left unmatched: 8. The CDR3 runs 15 residues.

This clone has only a few counts. V is TRBV11-2 and J is TRBJ1-2; 7 bases align to TRBD1. Germline V CDR1 and CDR2: SGHAT, FQNNGV. V was clipped by 5 bases and J by 1 base; unmatched bases: 10. The CDR3 contains 16 residues. The CDR3 sequence: CASSPPGQSRNYGYTF. CDR3 DNA: TGTGCCAGCAGCCCCCCGGGACAGAGCCGTAACTATGGCTACACCTTC.

The rearrangement uses TRBV11-3 and TRBJ2-3; 7 positions match TRBD1. The V segment lost 5 bases and the J segment 6 bases; nucleotides outside the gene matches: 5. CDR1 is SGHNT, CDR2 YENEEA, per germline. This CDR3 has 13 amino acids. The DNA of the CDR3 is TGTGCCAGCAGCCGACAGGGTCGGGATACGCAGTATTTT. Encoded protein: CASSRQGRDTQYF.

This clone was observed a handful of times. V is TRBV4-3 and J is TRBJ2-1; possible D gene TRBD2, 6 bases. CDR1 LGHNA and CDR2 YSLEER come from the germline V gene. Trimming shortened V by 8 bases and J by 7 bases, and 12 bases separated the two germline ends. This CDR3 has 12 residues. The CDR3 region has the DNA TGCGCCAGCGCCTCCCGGGGGAATGAGCAGTTCTTC. Protein sequence: CASASRGNEQFF.

CDR3 bases: TGTGCCAGCAGCTCGGGACAGCTCTATGGCTACACCTTC. This encodes CASSSGQLYGYTF. V is TRBV5-6 and J is TRBJ1-2; 7 bases map to TRBD1. The germline V gene encodes CDR1 SGHDT and CDR2 YYEEEE. This CDR3 region has 13 residues. V lost 3 bases to trimming and J lost 4 bases; unmatched junction nucleotides: 3.

CDR3 sequence reads: CASSRLGNYNEQFF. CDR3 nucleotides: TGCGCCAGCAGTCGACTAGGAAATTACAATGAGCAGTTCTTC. The V call is TRBV5-1, the J call TRBJ2-1; possible D gene TRBD2, 6 bases. This CDR3 spans 14 amino acids. V was clipped by 5 bases and J by 4 bases, with 13 bases between them. CDR1 and CDR2 from the germline V gene are SGHRS and YFSETQ.

The chain links TRBV27 to TRBJ1-1; 8 positions match TRBD1. There are 13 residues in the CDR3. CDR1 is MNHEY and CDR2 is SMNVEV in the germline V gene (reference sequence). Germline trimming cut 6 bases from V and 6 bases from J; bases unmatched to any gene: 6. CDR3 coding DNA: TGTGCCAGCAGAACAGGGGGTACTGCTGAAGCTTTCTTT. Encoded protein: CASRTGGTAEAFF.

This clone was seen more than once but under ten times. The chain uses TRBV4-3 and TRBJ1-1; D is undetermined. There are 15 residues in the CDR3. Germline V gene lookup returns CDR1 LGHNA and CDR2 YSLEER. V was pared by 1 base and J by 4 bases, with 13 bases between. CDR3 in amino acids: CASSQGPGVVTEAFF. The CDR3 region has the DNA TGCGCCAGCAGCCAAGGTCCAGGCGTTGTCACTGAAGCTTTCTTT.

The genes are TRBV2 and TRBJ2-2, with D hard to call. The V end was cut by 2 bases, the J end by 2 bases, with 9 bases between. This CDR3 is 15 amino acids long. Germline CDR1 is SNHLY and CDR2 is FYNNEI. Here the CDR3 reads CASSEIQTNTGELFF. The CDR3 DNA follows: TGTGCCAGCAGTGAAATACAGACAAACACCGGGGAGCTGTTTTTT.

The rearrangement links TRBV4-2 to TRBJ2-1, with D maybe TRBD2 (5 bases). Between the trimmed V and J ends, which lost 1 base and 4 bases, there was a span of 14 bases. CDR3 size: 16 residues. Germline-derived CDR1 and CDR2 are LGHNA and YNFKEQ. The CDR3 DNA reads as TGTGCCAGCAGCCAAGTATTCGCAGCGGATTACAATGAGCAGTTCTTC. Its protein product is CASSQVFAADYNEQFF.

The chain employs TRBV29-1 and TRBJ2-7; 7 nucleotides line up with TRBD2. Germline V gene data show CDR1 as SQVTM and CDR2 as ANQGSEA. J gave up 4 bases and V 6 bases, and 15 bases lay outside the gene matches. The CDR3 runs 15 residues. CDR3 sequence reads: CSVRLTAGMVYEQYF. The CDR3 DNA reads as TGCAGCGTCCGACTCACAGCGGGAATGGTGTACGAGCAGTACTTC.

V is TRBV19 and J is TRBJ2-3; D ambiguous. Trimming shortened V by 6 bases and J by 2 bases, and 12 bases separated the two germline ends. From germline, CDR1 is LNHDA and CDR2 SQIVND (reference sequence). This CDR3 has 14 residues. The CDR3 region is CASSPTGYTDTQYF. CDR3 sequence (DNA): TGTGCCAGTAGCCCCACGGGTTACACAGATACGCAGTATTTT.

This clone was counted between two and nine times. V and J are TRBV28 and TRBJ2-1; TRBD2 aligns across 8 bases. The CDR3 totals 15 residues. V shed 6 bases, J shed 9 bases, and the junction held 13 bases outside the gene matches. The V gene's germline CDR1 is MDHEN and CDR2 SYDVKM. The CDR3 DNA reads as TGTGCCAGCAGCCAATTCGGCGGGAGGCTCAGTGAGCAGTTCTTC. Protein sequence: CASSQFGGRLSEQFF.

The CDR3 region is CASSHIVAVQETQYF. DNA for the CDR3: TGTGCCAGCAGCCATATCGTAGCGGTACAAGAGACCCAGTACTTC. This chain links TRBV5-5 with TRBJ2-5, with a possible D match to TRBD2 (6 bases). Trimming shortened V by 4 bases and J by 2 bases, and 15 bases separated the two germline ends. The CDR3 extends over 15 amino acids. Per germline, CDR1 SGHKS and CDR2 YYEKEE (reference sequence).

In this sample, this clone turned up a few times. The chain couples TRBV28 to TRBJ2-7, with 11 bases fitting TRBD2. With 6 bases clipped from V and 3 bases from J, the junction kept 13 bases outside the gene matches. CDR1 is MDHEN, CDR2 SYDVKM, per germline. The CDR3 has 17 residues. The CDR3 DNA is TGTGCCAGCAGGCTCCGTCCCACGGGACTAGCGGACTACGAGCAGTACTTC. It is translated as CASRLRPTGLADYEQYF. Based on the CDR3 plus reference TRBV28 and TRBJ2-7, the full variable domain is DVKVTQSSRYLVKRTGEKVFLECVQDMDHENMFWYRQDPGLGLRLIYFSYDVKMKEKGDIPEGYSVSREKKERFSLILESASTNQTSMYLCASRLRPTGLADYEQYFGPGTRLTVT.